This T cell receptor beta chain was identified in a study of shared clonotypes between healthy human individuals. Trimming stripped 2 bases from V and 7 bases from J, with 12 bases between. The V gene's germline CDR1 is MDHEN and CDR2 SYDVKM. There are 14 residues in the CDR3. In the original workflow: Quality scores were absent from the junction-only immunoSEQ sequences, so filtering differed. TCRdb keeps only in-frame clones here, not all; method: immunoSEQ multiplex PCR. The D gene and trimming were derived from the DNA, and the V and J assignments and clone size from that table. The sample consists of some 500,000 clones, 95% to 97% of them appearing once.

Sequencing was carried out using naive CD4+ T cells sorted from blood. Subset indicated: CD45RA+ positively selected. The sequence was obtained from a young woman in good health. The chain combines TRBV28 with TRBJ1-5; D gene unclear. CDR3 in DNA: TGTGCCAGCAGTTTAGTCCGGGTTCGCCAGCCCCAGCATTTT. Amino acid sequence: CASSLVRVRQPQHF.